This entry describes one T cell receptor beta chain. Per the original data handling: Scientists estimated how many nucleated cells there were by amplifying reference gene primers. Method: immunoSEQ multiplex PCR; TCRdb's copy keeps in-frame clones and lacks some. V and J calls and clone size come straight from that table; D and trimming were deduced from the DNA. The repertoire includes some 130,000 clones, roughly 79% of them detected once, and about a fifth sits in the top ten. This specimen comes from a study of blood T cell repertoires in COVID-19. The length of the CDR3 is 19 residues. V lost 5 bases to trimming and J lost 4 bases, with 26 bases between them. The germline CDR1 and CDR2 sequences are LGHNA and YNFKEQ.

The chain employs TRBV4-2 and TRBJ2-2, with D perhaps matching TRBD2 (6 bases). The receptor's source is a man at least 80 years old with acute or convalescent COVID-19. Sequences were obtained from peripheral blood. The CDR3 DNA reads TGTGCCAGCAGCGAACGCTACCGTACACTCGGGGGAGGCACCGGGGAGCTGTTTTTT. Protein: CASSERYRTLGGGTGELFF.